This T cell receptor (beta chain) was captured in a study of human T cells and chemical hapten exposure. The library put unique molecular identifiers onto individual cDNA molecules. TCRdb re-analysed the RACE reads in MiXCR, keeping a single row per CDR3 protein. The repertoire consists of under 75,000 distinct CDR3 sequences, with approximately 12% occurring once and the leading ten covering roughly 1.3%. The time point was: patch test 3, about 24 weeks after DPC sensitization. The sample's treatment: therapeutic diphenylcyclopropenone sensitization with weekly scalp DPC. Ahead of applying each patch test, blood was sampled. This clonotype was detected ten times or more. The CDR3 is made up of 13 amino acids. Germline-derived CDR1 and CDR2 are MDHEN and SYDVKM. The ends were cut back, 6 bases at V and 4 bases at J, with 12 bases in the middle.

The sequencing here drew on whole blood, taken in connection with sensitization to the hapten diphenylcyclopropenone (DPC). The sequence was obtained from a woman aged 50 to 60 with alopecia areata. Some clones in this sample may be carry-over from other donors' samples. This chain uses TRBV28 with TRBJ1-1; D not certain. CDR3 region: CASSPSPVTEAFF. The DNA for the CDR3 is TGTGCCAGCAGCCCATCCCCGGTCACTGAAGCTTTCTTT.